This is a list of T cell receptor beta chains from one sample in a study of blood T cell repertoires in COVID-19. Assay: immunoSEQ multiplex PCR; the TCRdb copy retains only in-frame clones and omits some. The table has 250,000 to 300,000 clones, approximately 86% seen once. Specimen: peripheral blood. These receptor sequences come from a woman between 65 and 79 years old with COVID-19, enrolled during active disease. CDR3s include the opening cysteine and the closing phenylalanine or tryptophan. D genes are given only for firm matches. Clone size is not always given. Where it is, it says once, few, many or a class for expanded clones.

V gene	D gene	clone size	J gene	CDR3 DNA	CDR3 protein
TRBV30	-	-	TRBJ2-5	TGTGCCTGGAGTCGGAATAGCAGAGAGACCCAGTACTTC	CAWSRNSRETQYF
TRBV7-2	TRBD2	-	TRBJ2-5	TGTGCCAGCAGCTTAAAACTAGCGGGGGGGACCCAGTACTTC	CASSLKLAGGTQYF
TRBV12-5	-	-	TRBJ1-4	TGTGCTAGTGGTTTCCCAGGGGCAACTAATGAAAAACTGTTTTTT	CASGFPGATNEKLFF
TRBV9	TRBD1	-	TRBJ2-3	TGTGCCAGCAGCGTAGGGACAGGAGCCCCAGATACGCAGTATTTT	CASSVGTGAPDTQYF
TRBV3-1/TRBV3-2	TRBD2	-	TRBJ2-3	TGTGCCAGCAGCCGGCGGGGGGCACTCAAGGATACGCAGTATTTT	CASSRRGALKDTQYF
TRBV4-3	-	-	TRBJ2-1	TGCGCCAGCAGCCAAAGCCGGGACTCCTCCTACAATGAGCAGTTCTTC	CASSQSRDSSYNEQFF
TRBV7-2	-	-	TRBJ1-1	TGTGCCAGCAGCCCGATGCCGGACACTGAAGCTTTCTTT	CASSPMPDTEAFF
TRBV27	-	-	TRBJ2-7	TGTGCCAGCAGCCGGGGGAATCTGTACTACGAGCAGTACTTC	CASSRGNLYYEQYF
TRBV3-1/TRBV3-2	-	-	TRBJ2-7	TGTGCCAGCAGCCAAGGGCTGCTCTCCTACGAGCAGTACTTC	CASSQGLLSYEQYF
TRBV23-1	TRBD1	-	TRBJ2-7	TGCGCCAGCACCCAACGACAGGGGGCCCCCTACGAGCAGTACTTC	CASTQRQGAPYEQYF
TRBV7-2	-	-	TRBJ2-4	TGTGCCAGCAGCTTTAGGATAGGGGGTGGCAAAAACATTCAGTACTTC	CASSFRIGGGKNIQYF
TRBV10-3	TRBD2	-	TRBJ2-3	TGTGCCATCAGTGAGACCCTGACTAGCGGGGGGAGCACAGATACGCAGTATTTT	CAISETLTSGGSTDTQYF
TRBV19	-	-	TRBJ1-4	TGTGCCAGTAAGGGGCAGGGGAATGAAAAACTGTTTTTT	CASKGQGNEKLFF
TRBV19	-	-	TRBJ2-1	TGTGCCAGTAGATCGTCTAGCGTAAGCTCCTACAATGAGCAGTTCTTC	CASRSSSVSSYNEQFF
TRBV24-1	TRBD1	-	TRBJ2-1	TGTGCCACCAGGGGGACAGGCCAGTACAATGAGCAGTTCTTC	CATRGTGQYNEQFF
TRBV7-8	-	-	TRBJ1-3	TGTGCCAGCAGCTTAACCCTGGGGGGCTCTGGAAACACCATATATTTT	CASSLTLGGSGNTIYF
TRBV4-2	-	-	TRBJ1-6	TGTGCCAGCAGCCAAGATGGTCCTGGACAGAGGAATTCACCCCTCCACTTT	CASSQDGPGQRNSPLHF
TRBV2	TRBD2	-	TRBJ2-1	TGTGCCAGCAGTGAAACGACTAGCGGGGGGGCGGGTGAGCAGTTCTTC	CASSETTSGGAGEQFF
TRBV19	-	-	TRBJ1-4	TGTGCCAGTAGTATAGCAGGCCATAATGAAAAACTGTTTTTT	CASSIAGHNEKLFF
TRBV6-6	TRBD2	few	TRBJ2-3	TGTGCCAGCAGTCGACTAGCGGGTGAAACGCAGTATTTT	CASSRLAGETQYF
TRBV7-9	TRBD1	-	TRBJ2-2	TGTGCCAGCAGCCGAGCCGGGACAGCAACTTCCGGGGAGCTGTTTTTT	CASSRAGTATSGELFF
TRBV3-1/TRBV3-2	TRBD1	-	TRBJ1-1	TGTGCCAGCAGCCCACAGGGGCGGACTGAAGCTTTCTTT	CASSPQGRTEAFF
TRBV19	TRBD1	-	TRBJ1-5	TGTGCCAGTACCTCGTCGACAGGGGGCATATATGGCAATCAGCCCCAGCATTTT	CASTSSTGGIYGNQPQHF
TRBV28	-	-	TRBJ1-5	TGTGCCAGCAGTTTAGCAATAACGGGAGGCAATCAGCCCCAGCATTTT	CASSLAITGGNQPQHF
TRBV7-2	-	-	TRBJ1-2	TGTGCCAGCAGCTTCTCGACAACCCTCTATGGCTACACCTTC	CASSFSTTLYGYTF
TRBV5-8	TRBD2	-	TRBJ2-7	TGTGCCAGCAGCGGGAGGGTCCCCGGGTACGAGCAGTACTTC	CASSGRVPGYEQYF
TRBV28	-	-	TRBJ1-2	TGTGCCAGCAGTCGTGGACAGTGGGAGGGCTATGGCTACACCTTC	CASSRGQWEGYGYTF
TRBV12-3/TRBV12-4	TRBD1	-	TRBJ1-4	TGTGCCAGCGGGACATCGACAGGGGAAAAACTGTTTTTT	CASGTSTGEKLFF
TRBV28	-	once	TRBJ1-1	TGTGCCAGCAGTTTGCGGGGGGCCATGAACACTGAAGCTTTCTTT	CASSLRGAMNTEAFF
TRBV15	-	-	TRBJ1-2	TGTGCCACCAGCAGTAGGGGGGGGTATGGCTACACCTTC	CATSSRGGYGYTF
TRBV13	-	-	TRBJ2-5	TGTGCCAGCAGCCGCGCAGGGGCGGGGGCCGGGAGAGAGACCCAGTACTTC	CASSRAGAGAGRETQYF
TRBV5-4	-	-	TRBJ2-2	TGTGCCAGCAGCTCCGACACCGGGGAGCTGTTTTTT	CASSSDTGELFF
TRBV5-1	-	-	TRBJ2-7	TGCGCCAGCAGTGGCGGACTCAGAACCTACGAGCAGTACTTC	CASSGGLRTYEQYF
TRBV7-2	TRBD2	-	TRBJ2-7	TGTGCCAGCAGCCGGGCGGGGGGCGAGCAGTACTTC	CASSRAGGEQYF
TRBV11-2	TRBD2	-	TRBJ2-2	TGTGCCAGCAGCCGATCGGGGGGACTCACCGGGGAGCTGTTTTTT	CASSRSGGLTGELFF
TRBV5-1	-	-	TRBJ2-6	TGCGCCAGCAGCCCCCGCCCCGCCGCGGGGGCCTTCTCTGGGGCCAACGTCCTGACTTTC	CASSPRPAAGAFSGANVLTF
TRBV7-9	TRBD1	-	TRBJ1-5	TGTGCCAGCAGCAACGCTGAGGGGGCACTCAATCAGCCCCAGCATTTT	CASSNAEGALNQPQHF
TRBV24-1	-	-	TRBJ2-5	TGTGCCACCAGTGATTCCGCCGGTCGGTTAGAGACCCAGTACTTC	CATSDSAGRLETQYF